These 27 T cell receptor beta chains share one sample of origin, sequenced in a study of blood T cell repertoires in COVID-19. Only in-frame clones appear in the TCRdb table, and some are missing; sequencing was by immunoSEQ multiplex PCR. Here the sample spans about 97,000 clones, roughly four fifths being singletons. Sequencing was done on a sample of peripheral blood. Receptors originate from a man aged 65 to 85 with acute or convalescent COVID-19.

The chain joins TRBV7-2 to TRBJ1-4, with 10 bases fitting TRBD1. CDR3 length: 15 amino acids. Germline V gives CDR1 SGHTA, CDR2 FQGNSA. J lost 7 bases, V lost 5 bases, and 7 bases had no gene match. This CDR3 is CASSTRQGAGEKLFF. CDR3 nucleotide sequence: TGTGCCAGCAGCACCCGACAGGGGGCAGGTGAAAAACTGTTTTTT.

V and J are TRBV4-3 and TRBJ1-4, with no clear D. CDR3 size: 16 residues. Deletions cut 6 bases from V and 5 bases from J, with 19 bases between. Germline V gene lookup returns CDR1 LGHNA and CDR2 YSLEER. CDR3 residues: CASSPRDGRWNEKLFF. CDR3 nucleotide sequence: TGCGCCAGCAGTCCGAGGGATGGACGTTGGAATGAAAAACTGTTTTTT.

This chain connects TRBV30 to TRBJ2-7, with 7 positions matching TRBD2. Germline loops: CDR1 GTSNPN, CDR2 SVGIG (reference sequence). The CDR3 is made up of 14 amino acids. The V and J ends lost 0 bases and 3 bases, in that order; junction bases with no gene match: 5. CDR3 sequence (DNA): TGTGCCTGGAGTGTCCAGCGGGGCTACTACGAGCAGTACTTC. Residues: CAWSVQRGYYEQYF.

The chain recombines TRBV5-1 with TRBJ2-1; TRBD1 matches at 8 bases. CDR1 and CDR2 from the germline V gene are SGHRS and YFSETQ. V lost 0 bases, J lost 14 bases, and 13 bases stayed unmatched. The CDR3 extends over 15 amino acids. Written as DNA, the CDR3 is TGCGCCAGCAGCTTGGCGGGACAGGCCCTTCCGGGGGAGTTCTTC. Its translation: CASSLAGQALPGEFF.

In nucleotides, the CDR3 is TGCGCCAGCAGCCGGAGGGGCGGAGATGAGCAGTTCTTC. Translating gives CASSRRGGDEQFF. The chain has TRBV4-3 and TRBJ2-1; D is possibly TRBD2 (6 bases). Germline CDR1 LGHNA, CDR2 YSLEER. V shed 4 bases and J shed 8 bases, with 12 bases lying between them. The CDR3 length is 13 residues.

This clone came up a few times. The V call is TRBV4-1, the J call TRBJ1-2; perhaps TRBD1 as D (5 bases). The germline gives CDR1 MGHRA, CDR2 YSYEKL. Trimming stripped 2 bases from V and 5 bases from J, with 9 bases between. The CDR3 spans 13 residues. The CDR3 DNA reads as TGCGCCAGCAGCCAACTGACAGCATATGGCTACACCTTC. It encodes CASSQLTAYGYTF.

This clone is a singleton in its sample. For the CDR3, the DNA is TGCGCCAGCAGTGAGTCGAGGGCAGGAAACTATGGCTACACCTTC. Translated: CASSESRAGNYGYTF. The rearrangement joins TRBV10-2 to TRBJ1-2; D unclear. Between the trimmed V and J ends, which lost 0 bases and 2 bases, there was a span of 10 bases. Germline V gives CDR1 WSHSY, CDR2 SAAADI. The CDR3 length is 15 residues.

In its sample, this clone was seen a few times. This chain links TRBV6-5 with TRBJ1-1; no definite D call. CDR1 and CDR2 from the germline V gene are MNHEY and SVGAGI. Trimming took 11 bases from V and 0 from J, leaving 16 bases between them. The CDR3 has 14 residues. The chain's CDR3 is CAARGLEMNTEAFF. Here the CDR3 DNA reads TGTGCCGCCCGAGGGTTGGAGATGAACACTGAAGCTTTCTTT.

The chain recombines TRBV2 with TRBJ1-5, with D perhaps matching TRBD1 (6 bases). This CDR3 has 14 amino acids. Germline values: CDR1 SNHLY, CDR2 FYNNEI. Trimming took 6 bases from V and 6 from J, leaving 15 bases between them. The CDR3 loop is CASSRGGEGQPQHF. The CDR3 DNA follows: TGTGCCAGCAGCCGAGGGGGGGAAGGTCAGCCCCAGCATTTT.

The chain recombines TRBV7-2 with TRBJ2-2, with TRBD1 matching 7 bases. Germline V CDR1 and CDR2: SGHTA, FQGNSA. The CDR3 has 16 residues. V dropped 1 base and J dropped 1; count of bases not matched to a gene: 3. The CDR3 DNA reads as TGTGCCAGCAGCTTAGTTTGGACAGGGAACACCGGGGAGCTGTTTTTT. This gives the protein CASSLVWTGNTGELFF. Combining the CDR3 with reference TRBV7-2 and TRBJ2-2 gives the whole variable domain GAGVSQSPSNKVTEKGKDVELRCDPISGHTALYWYRQSLGQGLEFLIYFQGNSAPDKSGLPSDRFSAERTGGSVSTLTIQRTQQEDSAVYLCASSLVWTGNTGELFFGEGSRLTVL.

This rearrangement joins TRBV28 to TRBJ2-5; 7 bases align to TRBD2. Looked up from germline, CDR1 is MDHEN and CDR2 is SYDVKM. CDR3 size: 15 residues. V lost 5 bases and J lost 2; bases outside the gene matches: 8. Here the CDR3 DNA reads TGTGCCAGCAGTCCCTGGACTAGGCCTCAAGAGACCCAGTACTTC. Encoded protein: CASSPWTRPQETQYF. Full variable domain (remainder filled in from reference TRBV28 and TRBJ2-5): DVKVTQSSRYLVKRTGEKVFLECVQDMDHENMFWYRQDPGLGLRLIYFSYDVKMKEKGDIPEGYSVSREKKERFSLILESASTNQTSMYLCASSPWTRPQETQYFGPGTRLLVL.

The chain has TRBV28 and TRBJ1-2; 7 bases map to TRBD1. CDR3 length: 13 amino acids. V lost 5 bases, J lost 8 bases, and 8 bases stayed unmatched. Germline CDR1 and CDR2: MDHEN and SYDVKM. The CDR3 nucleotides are TGTGCCAGCAGTCCCGACAGGGTAATCGGCTACACCTTC. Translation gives CASSPDRVIGYTF.

The CDR3 sequence: CSVEDVTSGGAVETQYF. CDR3 sequence (DNA): TGCAGCGTTGAAGATGTCACGAGCGGGGGGGCCGTGGAGACCCAGTACTTC. V gene TRBV29-1 combines with J gene TRBJ2-5, with 10 positions matching TRBD2. Per germline, CDR1 SQVTM and CDR2 ANQGSEA. V was clipped by 0 bases and J by 5 bases; unmatched bases: 12. This CDR3 contains 17 residues.

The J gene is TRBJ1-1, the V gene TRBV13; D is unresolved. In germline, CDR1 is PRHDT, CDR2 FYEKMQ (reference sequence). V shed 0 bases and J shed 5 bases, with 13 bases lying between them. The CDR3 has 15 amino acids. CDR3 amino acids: CASSLGLAGGTEAFF. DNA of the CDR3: TGTGCCAGCAGCTTAGGCCTGGCGGGCGGGACTGAAGCTTTCTTT.

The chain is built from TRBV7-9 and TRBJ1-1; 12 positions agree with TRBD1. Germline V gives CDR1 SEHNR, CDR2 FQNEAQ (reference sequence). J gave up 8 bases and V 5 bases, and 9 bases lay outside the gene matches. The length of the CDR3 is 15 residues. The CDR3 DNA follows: TGTGCCAGCAGCGTATCCGGGACAGGGGGCGACGAAGCTTTCTTT. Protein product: CASSVSGTGGDEAFF.

The CDR3 here is CASSQDRAAEAFF. Here the CDR3 DNA reads TGTGCCAGCAGCCAGGACAGGGCCGCTGAAGCTTTCTTT. The chain combines TRBV11-1 with TRBJ1-1; 8 bases match TRBD1. V was pared by 5 bases and J by 6 bases, with 5 bases of the junction left unmatched. The V gene's germline CDR1 is SGHAT and CDR2 FQDESV (reference sequence). The CDR3 contains 13 residues.

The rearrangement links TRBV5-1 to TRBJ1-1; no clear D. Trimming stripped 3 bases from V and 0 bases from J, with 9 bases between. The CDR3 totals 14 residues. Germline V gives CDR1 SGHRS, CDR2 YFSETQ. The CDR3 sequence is CASSSSRMNTEAFF. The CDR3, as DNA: TGCGCCAGCAGCTCATCGAGGATGAACACTGAAGCTTTCTTT.

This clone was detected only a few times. The CDR3 reads CASSVVQGVNNEQFF. In DNA form, the CDR3 reads TGTGCCAGCAGCGTAGTACAGGGGGTGAACAATGAGCAGTTCTTC. The chain recombines TRBV9 with TRBJ2-1, with 8 bases identical to TRBD1. Germline CDR1 is SGDLS and CDR2 is YYNGEE. The V segment lost 0 bases and the J segment 5 bases; nucleotides outside the gene matches: 4. The CDR3 has 15 amino acids.

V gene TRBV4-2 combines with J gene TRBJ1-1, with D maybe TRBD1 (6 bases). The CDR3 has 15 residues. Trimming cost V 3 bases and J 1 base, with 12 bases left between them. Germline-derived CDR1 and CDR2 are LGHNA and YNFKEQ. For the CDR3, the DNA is TGTGCCAGCAGCCATGAGGGGGAGCGGAACACTGAAGCTTTCTTT. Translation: CASSHEGERNTEAFF.

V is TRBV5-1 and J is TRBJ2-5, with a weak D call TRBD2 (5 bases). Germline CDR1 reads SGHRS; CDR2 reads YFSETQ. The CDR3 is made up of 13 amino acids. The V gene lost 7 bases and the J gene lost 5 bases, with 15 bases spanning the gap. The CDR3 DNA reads TGCGCCAGCCAAACAATTACGGGGGAGACCCAGTACTTC. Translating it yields CASQTITGETQYF.

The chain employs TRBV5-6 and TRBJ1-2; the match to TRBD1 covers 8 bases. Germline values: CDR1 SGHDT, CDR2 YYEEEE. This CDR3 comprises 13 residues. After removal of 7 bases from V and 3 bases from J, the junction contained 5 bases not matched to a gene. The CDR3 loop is CASASQGDYGYTF. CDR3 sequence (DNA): TGTGCCAGCGCCTCACAGGGGGACTATGGCTACACCTTC.

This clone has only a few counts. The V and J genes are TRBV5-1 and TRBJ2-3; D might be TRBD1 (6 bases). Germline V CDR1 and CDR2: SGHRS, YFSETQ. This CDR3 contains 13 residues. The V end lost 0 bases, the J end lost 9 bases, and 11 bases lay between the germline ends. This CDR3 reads CASSLDQQGTQYF. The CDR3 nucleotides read TGCGCCAGCAGCTTGGACCAACAGGGCACGCAGTATTTT.

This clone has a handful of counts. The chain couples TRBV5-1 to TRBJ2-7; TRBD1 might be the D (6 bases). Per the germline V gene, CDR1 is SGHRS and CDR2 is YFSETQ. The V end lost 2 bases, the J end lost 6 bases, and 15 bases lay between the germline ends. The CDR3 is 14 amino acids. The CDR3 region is CASSFLVRGSEQYF. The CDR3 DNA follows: TGCGCCAGCAGCTTTCTGGTCAGGGGCAGCGAGCAGTACTTC.

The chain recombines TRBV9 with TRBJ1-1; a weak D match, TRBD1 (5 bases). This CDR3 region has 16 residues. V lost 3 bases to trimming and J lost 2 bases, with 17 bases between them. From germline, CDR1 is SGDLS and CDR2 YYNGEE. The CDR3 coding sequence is TGTGCCAGCAGCGAGGGGACTTCCCTTGCAAACACTGAAGCTTTCTTT. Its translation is CASSEGTSLANTEAFF.

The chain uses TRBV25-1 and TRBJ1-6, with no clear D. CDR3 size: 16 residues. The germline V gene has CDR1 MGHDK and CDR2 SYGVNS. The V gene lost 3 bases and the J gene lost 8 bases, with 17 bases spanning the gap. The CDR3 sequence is CASSDSQTGIYSPLHF. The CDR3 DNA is TGTGCCAGCAGTGATTCTCAAACCGGGATCTATTCACCCCTCCACTTT.

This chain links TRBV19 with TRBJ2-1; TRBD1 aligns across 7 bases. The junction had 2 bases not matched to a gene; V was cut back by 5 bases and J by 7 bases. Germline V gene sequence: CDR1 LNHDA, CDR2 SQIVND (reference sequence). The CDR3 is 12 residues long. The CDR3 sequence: CASSLQGNEQFF. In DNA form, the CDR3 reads TGTGCCAGTAGTCTACAGGGGAATGAGCAGTTCTTC.

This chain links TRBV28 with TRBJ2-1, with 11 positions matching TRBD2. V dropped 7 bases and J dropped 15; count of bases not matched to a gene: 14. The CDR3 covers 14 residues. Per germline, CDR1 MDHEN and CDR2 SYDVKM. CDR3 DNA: TGTGCCAGCACCTCACTAGCGGGAGAGTTGTATGCGTTCTTC. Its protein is CASTSLAGELYAFF.